This TCR beta chain stems from a study of shared clonotypes between healthy human individuals. At the level of the study: The plates for each donor numbered three CD4 naive, three CD4 memory, two CD8 naive and one CD8 memory.

Profiled with immunoSEQ multiplex PCR; TCRdb holds only in-frame clones, not every one. The data contain 2,500,000 or so clones, less than 95% of them singletons. Only Caucasian adults living in Nashville, Tennessee served as donors. Whole-study results and caveats: Only blood was sampled; tissue repertoires likely differ.

A note on this clone: The antigen remains undetermined.

Germline-derived CDR1 and CDR2 are MNHEY and SVGAGI. The CDR3 runs to 16 residues. The V gene end was trimmed by 2 bases and the J gene end by 2 bases; junction bases not matched to a gene: 5. The specimen was naive CD4+ T cells from PBMCs. The sample's subset: CD45RA+ positively selected. This TCR was sampled from a man aged 18 to 30 in good health. Some clones in this sample may be carry-over from other donors' samples. The chain recombines TRBV6-5 with TRBJ2-2; TRBD1 agrees at 7 bases. This chain's CDR3 is CASSYPGTANTGELFF. The CDR3 DNA is TGTGCCAGCAGTTACCCGGGGACAGCTAACACCGGGGAGCTGTTTTTT.